This record covers a single TCR beta chain. Amplification used 60 V beta primers and 13 J beta primers. The protocol was immunoSEQ multiplex PCR, while the TCRdb copy is restricted to in-frame clones and leaves out a portion. The table lists about 100,000 clones, around 80% of them singletons. This specimen comes from a study of glioma-infiltrating T cells after dendritic cell vaccination. In the study overall: Dendritic cells derived from monocytes and pulsed with autologous tumor lysate formed the vaccine.

Per the germline V gene, CDR1 is SGHRS and CDR2 is YFSETQ. The CDR3 loop spans 15 amino acids. Trimming cost V 0 bases and J 3 bases, with 11 bases left between them. The time point: after dendritic cell vaccination, including at tumor progression/relapse. Before vaccination, two weeks after the third vaccination, and at progression, PBMC were collected. The sequence was collected from a human donor with glioblastoma. Material: blood, obtained after dendritic cell vaccination. The chain recombines TRBV5-1 with TRBJ2-3; D may be TRBD1 (6 bases). The CDR3 bases are TGCGCCAGCAGCTTGGGGGTCAGGGGTACAGATACGCAGTATTTT. This translates into CASSLGVRGTDTQYF.